This record looks at one T cell receptor beta chain sequence and its context. Sequencing was performed with immunoSEQ multiplex PCR; in TCRdb, only in-frame clones are kept and a portion is missing. The profile shows more than 70,000 clones, about 89% of them singletons. The data were taken from a study of blood T cell repertoires in COVID-19. For the study at large: There were acute and convalescent COVID-19 samples, and they came from the United States, Italy and Spain. T cells, B-cell-depleted T cells, or PBMCs provided the cDNA or gDNA that served as material.

The CDR3 runs 12 residues. V was clipped by 5 bases and J by 3 bases, with 5 bases between them. The germline gives CDR1 MNHEY, CDR2 SMNVEV (reference sequence). Sequenced material: peripheral blood. The source is a man over 45 with acute or convalescent COVID-19. V gene TRBV27 combines with J gene TRBJ1-5; D not certain. The CDR3 DNA sequence: TGTGCCAGCAGTCACATCAATCAGCCCCAGCATTTT. It yields the protein CASSHINQPQHF.